The 20 T cell receptor beta chains below all came from one sample that was sequenced in a study of T cell clones after liver transplantation. Sequencing was performed with immunoSEQ multiplex PCR; in TCRdb, only in-frame clones are kept and a portion is missing. The sample has 70,000 to 80,000 clones; 90% are singletons. Sequenced here: CD4+ T cells from blood, sampled before liver transplant. Receptor source: a human donor who received a liver transplant.

CDR3 sequence reads: CASSFYSNADTQYF. In DNA form, the CDR3 reads TGTGCCAGCAGCTTTTACAGCAACGCAGATACGCAGTATTTT. The chain has TRBV7-9 and TRBJ2-3; D is ambiguous. Trimming shortened V by 3 bases and J by 4 bases, and 11 bases separated the two germline ends. Germline V gene data show CDR1 as SEHNR and CDR2 as FQNEAQ (reference sequence). The CDR3 contains 14 residues.

The J gene is TRBJ1-1, the V gene TRBV27, with D maybe TRBD1 (6 bases). The CDR3 is made up of 15 amino acids. Germline lookup yields CDR1 MNHEY and CDR2 SMNVEV (reference sequence). V was trimmed by 5 bases and J by 6 bases, leaving 19 bases between them. The CDR3 DNA reads TGTGCCAGCAGTCCCGAAGTCAAAAGGGGGGCTGAAGCTTTCTTT. This sequence encodes CASSPEVKRGAEAFF.

This chain uses TRBV14 with TRBJ1-2, with TRBD1 identical over 9 bases. The J segment lost 8 bases and the V segment lost 3 bases, leaving 10 bases of the junction unmatched. This CDR3 is built from 15 residues. Germline CDR1 is SGHDN and CDR2 is FVKESK. CDR3 in amino acids: CASSQVGQGFGGYTF. The DNA for the CDR3 is TGTGCCAGCAGCCAGGTGGGACAGGGTTTCGGAGGCTACACCTTC. Variable domain in full (rest from reference TRBV14 and TRBJ1-2): EAGVTQFPSHSVIEKGQTVTLRCDPISGHDNLYWYRRVMGKEIKFLLHFVKESKQDESGMPNNRFLAERTGGTYSTLKVQPAELEDSGVYFCASSQVGQGFGGYTFGSGTRLTVV.

This chain links TRBV7-2 with TRBJ2-7; D remains ambiguous. Looked up from germline, CDR1 is SGHTA and CDR2 is FQGNSA. CDR3 size: 14 residues. Trimming took 5 bases from V and 1 from J, leaving 12 bases between them. The CDR3 is CASSLASYSYEQYF. CDR3 bases: TGTGCCAGCAGCCTCGCCTCTTATTCCTACGAGCAGTACTTC.

V usage is TRBV7-3 and J usage is TRBJ2-1; TRBD2 is a possible D gene (5 bases). The CDR3 spans 15 residues. Trimming took off 0 bases at V and 7 bases at J, with 13 bases between the two ends. Germline V CDR1 and CDR2: SGHTA, FQGTGA. This CDR3 reads CASSLTLTPGNEQFF. The CDR3 nucleotides read TGTGCCAGCAGCTTAACTTTAACCCCGGGGAATGAGCAGTTCTTC.

The V call is TRBV5-5, the J call TRBJ1-1, with 8 bases matching TRBD1. After removal of 0 bases from V and 8 bases from J, the junction contained 0 bases not matched to a gene. This CDR3 spans 12 amino acids. CDR1 is SGHKS, CDR2 YYEKEE, per germline (reference sequence). CDR3 residues: CASSLGDREAFF. The CDR3 DNA reads TGTGCCAGCAGCTTGGGGGACAGGGAAGCTTTCTTT.

This rearrangement joins TRBV5-1 to TRBJ2-1; the D call may be TRBD1 or TRBD2 (5 bases each). The CDR3 is 15 residues long. CDR1 is SGHRS and CDR2 is YFSETQ in the germline V gene. The V end was cut by 2 bases, the J end by 3 bases, with 12 bases between. The CDR3: CASSFAGTNYNEQFF. DNA of the CDR3: TGCGCCAGCAGCTTCGCCGGGACCAACTACAATGAGCAGTTCTTC.

In this sample, this clone turned up once. V is TRBV10-3 and J is TRBJ2-7; possible D gene TRBD2, 6 bases. Germline assignment: CDR1 ENHRY and CDR2 SYGVKD. With 10 bases removed from V and 5 bases from J, the gap between germline ends came to 18 bases. This CDR3 contains 13 residues. This CDR3 reads CATGGTVGDEQYF. CDR3 nucleotide sequence: TGTGCCACCGGCGGGACGGTTGGGGACGAGCAGTACTTC.

J is TRBJ2-7 and V is TRBV7-2; 10 bases map to TRBD2. Germline V lookup: CDR1 SGHTA, CDR2 FQGNSA. The V gene end was trimmed by 8 bases and the J gene end by 1 base; junction bases not matched to a gene: 14. This CDR3 has 17 residues. CDR3 bases: TGTGCCAGCCACGGCGGGCTAGCGGGAGATTTGTCCTACGAGCAGTACTTC. It translates to CASHGGLAGDLSYEQYF.

This chain links TRBV5-1 with TRBJ2-7, with D perhaps matching TRBD2 (5 bases). Germline V CDR1 and CDR2: SGHRS, YFSETQ. V was shortened by 8 bases and J by 0 bases, with 15 bases between the two germline ends. The CDR3 extends over 14 amino acids. CDR3 amino acids: CARPLRVSSYEQYF. CDR3 bases: TGCGCCAGGCCCTTGAGGGTATCCTCCTACGAGCAGTACTTC.

The genes are TRBV5-1 and TRBJ1-1; weak D call: TRBD1 (6 bases). The length of the CDR3 is 14 residues. Trimming shortened V by 5 bases and J by 4 bases, and 15 bases separated the two germline ends. The germline CDR1 and CDR2 sequences are SGHRS and YFSETQ. The CDR3 is CASRVEGVSTEAFF. The CDR3 bases are TGCGCCAGCAGGGTAGAGGGGGTTAGCACTGAAGCTTTCTTT.

V and J are TRBV28 and TRBJ1-3; D remains ambiguous. Germline V gene data show CDR1 as MDHEN and CDR2 as SYDVKM. V lost 7 bases to trimming and J lost 4 bases, with 17 bases between them. The CDR3 runs to 15 residues. In DNA, the CDR3 is TGTGCCAGCACCTCTCCCGCGAGATCCGGAAACACCATATATTTT. Its protein is CASTSPARSGNTIYF.

This clone has only one observation. The chain joins TRBV5-1 to TRBJ2-1; 7 nucleotides line up with TRBD1. The germline V gene has CDR1 SGHRS and CDR2 YFSETQ. V shed 1 base and J 6 bases; nucleotides not matched to a gene: 7. The CDR3 has 15 amino acids. The CDR3 bases are TGCGCCAGCAGCTTGACAACAGGGGCGGTCAATGAGCAGTTCTTC. Its translation is CASSLTTGAVNEQFF.

The CDR3 region is CASRDPAGGNTEAFF. The CDR3 bases are TGCGCCAGCAGGGACCCCGCTGGGGGGAACACTGAAGCTTTCTTT. The gene calls are TRBV5-1 and TRBJ1-1; D might be TRBD1 (5 bases). The CDR3 runs 15 residues. Germline V CDR1 and CDR2: SGHRS, YFSETQ. Trimming cost V 5 bases and J 1 base, with 15 bases left between them.

This sequence joins TRBV10-3 and TRBJ1-5, with TRBD1 identical over 10 bases. CDR1 and CDR2 (germline): ENHRY, SYGVKD. This CDR3 region has 15 residues. V was pared by 2 bases and J by 2 bases, with 0 bases of the junction left unmatched. In nucleotides, the CDR3 is TGTGCCATCAGTGAGGGACAGGGGGGCAATCAGCCCCAGCATTTT. It codes for CAISEGQGGNQPQHF.

The V and J genes are TRBV4-2 and TRBJ2-2; 11 bases are a match to TRBD2. CDR1 is LGHNA, CDR2 YNFKEQ, per germline. V dropped 1 base and J dropped 1; count of bases not matched to a gene: 8. The CDR3 has 19 residues. The CDR3 loop reads CASSQGEASGRLNTGELFF. The CDR3 DNA is TGTGCCAGCAGCCAAGGGGAGGCTAGCGGGAGGTTGAACACCGGGGAGCTGTTTTTT.

Judged by abundance, this clone is medium-sized. V usage is TRBV7-2 and J usage is TRBJ1-5; D may be TRBD1 (5 bases). Deletions cut 2 bases from V and 4 bases from J, with 6 bases between. Germline CDR1 reads SGHTA; CDR2 reads FQGNSA. CDR3 length: 13 amino acids. The CDR3 reads CASSLQGNQPQHF. The DNA for the CDR3 is TGTGCCAGCAGCTTACAGGGAAATCAGCCCCAGCATTTT.

This CDR3 is CASSASTGYGYTF. The CDR3 DNA follows: TGTGCCAGCAGCGCATCCACAGGGTATGGCTACACCTTC. This rearrangement joins TRBV9 to TRBJ1-2; tentative D call: TRBD1 (6 bases). Germline V gene data show CDR1 as SGDLS and CDR2 as YYNGEE. The CDR3 covers 13 residues. V lost 3 bases, J lost 5 bases, and 11 bases lay in between.

The CDR3 DNA follows: TGTGCCTGGAAGCAGCGGGTGAGGGGGACTAGCGGGAGCGGTGAGCAGTTCTTC. Amino acid sequence: CAWKQRVRGTSGSGEQFF. The rearrangement uses TRBV30 and TRBJ2-1, with 14 bases aligning to TRBD2. The CDR3 has 18 amino acids. Germline V gene lookup returns CDR1 GTSNPN and CDR2 SVGIG (reference sequence). V lost 4 bases, J lost 9 bases, and 17 bases stayed unmatched.

This chain links TRBV5-1 with TRBJ2-2; 11 nucleotides agree with TRBD1. V shed 4 bases, J shed 4 bases, and the junction held 9 bases outside the gene matches. This CDR3 region has 17 residues. Germline values: CDR1 SGHRS, CDR2 YFSETQ. The CDR3: CASSAIIGTGGTGELFF. The CDR3 nucleotides are TGCGCCAGCAGCGCAATAATCGGGACAGGGGGCACCGGGGAGCTGTTTTTT.